The 17 T cell receptor beta chains listed next were all sequenced from one sample in a study of cytomegalovirus exposure and HLA in healthy donors. Amplification used 60 Vbeta primers and 13 Jbeta primers. Libraries were prepared by immunoSEQ multiplex PCR; TCRdb keeps only in-frame clonotypes and omits some of them. The sample has about 190,000 clones, about 81% seen once. Sequencing used PBMCs. These receptors originate from a man younger than 40 in good health and CMV-seropositive.

V and J are TRBV6-1 and TRBJ1-1; 11 positions agree with TRBD1. Per germline, CDR1 MNHNS and CDR2 SASEGT. V lost 4 bases and J lost 0; bases outside the gene matches: 4. The CDR3 contains 16 residues. The CDR3: CASSGGTGGVNTEAFF. The DNA for the CDR3 is TGTGCCAGCAGTGGGGGGACAGGGGGTGTGAACACTGAAGCTTTCTTT.

In the case of this clone: One end of the junction is discordant with germline, which a read error may explain. The V gene is TRBV7-9, the J gene TRBJ2-7, with TRBD1 matching over 8 bases. In germline, CDR1 is SEHNR, CDR2 FQNEAQ (reference sequence). The CDR3 spans 16 residues. Here the CDR3 DNA reads TGTTCCAGCAGCTTAGCTACAGGGGGGAGATCCTACGAGCAGTACTTC. It encodes CSSSLATGGRSYEQYF.

The chain uses TRBV4-3 and TRBJ2-4, with a possible D match to TRBD1 (6 bases). The V end lost 4 bases, the J end lost 0 bases, and 13 bases lay between the germline ends. This CDR3 is built from 16 residues. Germline values: CDR1 LGHNA, CDR2 YSLEER. CDR3 loop: CASSRGRGGAKNIQYF. CDR3 in DNA: TGCGCCAGCAGCCGAGGGAGAGGGGGAGCCAAAAACATTCAGTACTTC.

The gene calls are TRBV30 and TRBJ2-5, with a possible D match to TRBD2 (6 bases). CDR1 and CDR2 (germline): GTSNPN, SVGIG (reference sequence). V was trimmed by 2 bases and J by 4 bases, leaving 8 bases between them. CDR3 length: 12 amino acids. CDR3 DNA: TGTGCCTGGAGTTCTAGCGCAGAGACCCAGTACTTC. This sequence encodes CAWSSSAETQYF.

This chain joins TRBV7-6 and TRBJ2-5; possibly TRBD1 for D (6 bases). CDR1 and CDR2 (germline): SGHVS, FNYEAQ. The CDR3 has 13 amino acids. The V and J ends lost 8 bases and 5 bases respectively, with 15 bases between them. CDR3 coding DNA: TGTGCCAGCTCATCGGGGACATTGGAGACCCAGTACTTC. It encodes CASSSGTLETQYF.

This clone appeared once. This chain connects TRBV14 to TRBJ1-4; possibly TRBD1 for D (5 bases). This CDR3 is 14 amino acids long. Germline V gene lookup returns CDR1 SGHDN and CDR2 FVKESK. V was trimmed by 1 base and J by 8 bases, leaving 11 bases between them. CDR3 bases: TGTGCCAGCAGCCAAGCAGGGTTTGGAGAAAAACTGTTTTTT. This gives the protein CASSQAGFGEKLFF.

The V gene is TRBV10-1, the J gene TRBJ2-1; TRBD2 matches at 10 bases. Germline CDR1 is WNHNN and CDR2 is SYGVQD (reference sequence). The CDR3 consists of 16 residues. J gave up 2 bases and V 6 bases, and 7 bases lay outside the gene matches. The chain's CDR3 is CASSARTSGTYNEQFF. The DNA of the CDR3 is TGCGCCAGCAGCGCACGGACTAGCGGTACCTACAATGAGCAGTTCTTC.

The genes are TRBV12-5 and TRBJ2-5; a weak D match, TRBD2 (5 bases). The CDR3 sequence is 13 residues long. From germline, CDR1 is LGHNT and CDR2 FRNRAP. Trimming cost V 1 base and J 5 bases, with 8 bases left between them. The CDR3 DNA sequence: TGTGCTAGTGGTTTGGGGGAGAGGGAGACCCAGTACTTC. This encodes CASGLGERETQYF.

This clone was observed a handful of times. The chain couples TRBV14 to TRBJ1-2, with 8 bases lining up with TRBD1. The CDR3 consists of 13 residues. Germline V gene sequence: CDR1 SGHDN, CDR2 FVKESK. V shed 4 bases, J shed 7 bases, and the junction held 5 bases outside the gene matches. CDR3 sequence (DNA): TGTGCCAGCAGCCCGACAGGGGCGGGTGGCTACACCTTC. It specifies CASSPTGAGGYTF.

J is TRBJ2-7 and V is TRBV5-1, with 8 bases aligning to TRBD2. This CDR3 region has 16 residues. The V and J ends lost 4 bases and 2 bases, in that order; junction bases with no gene match: 11. Looked up from germline, CDR1 is SGHRS and CDR2 is YFSETQ. CDR3 sequence reads: CASSPGPGGGTYEQYF. CDR3 bases: TGCGCCAGCAGCCCGGGGCCCGGGGGGGGGACCTACGAGCAGTACTTC.

The rearrangement links TRBV4-3 to TRBJ1-1; the D is unclear. The CDR3 covers 15 residues. Trimming pared 2 bases from V and 0 bases from J, leaving 10 bases between. The germline CDR1 and CDR2 sequences are LGHNA and YSLEER. CDR3 DNA: TGCGCCAGCAGCCAATCCAGGTTTTTGAACACTGAAGCTTTCTTT. This encodes CASSQSRFLNTEAFF.

The rearrangement links TRBV30 to TRBJ2-5, with 8 bases identical to TRBD2. This CDR3 contains 17 residues. Germline V gene sequence: CDR1 GTSNPN, CDR2 SVGIG (reference sequence). The V gene end was trimmed by 0 bases and the J gene end by 1 base; junction bases not matched to a gene: 10. The CDR3 DNA reads as TGTGCCTGGAGTGTAACACAGCGGGGGTTCTCCCAAGAGACCCAGTACTTC. Amino acid sequence: CAWSVTQRGFSQETQYF. Combining the CDR3 with reference TRBV30 and TRBJ2-5 gives the whole variable domain SQTIHQWPATLVQPVGSPLSLECTVEGTSNPNLYWYRQAAGRGLQLLFYSVGIGQISSEVPQNLSASRPQDRQFILSSKKLLLSDSGFYLCAWSVTQRGFSQETQYFGPGTRLLVL.

This clone showed up just once. CDR3 residues: CASSVTSGPVDGQYF. CDR3 DNA sequence: TGTGCCAGCAGCGTGACTAGCGGGCCCGTGGACGGGCAGTATTTT. The chain is built from TRBV9 and TRBJ2-3; 10 bases match TRBD2. Germline V gene sequence: CDR1 SGDLS, CDR2 YYNGEE. This CDR3 region has 15 residues. V shed 2 bases, J shed 11 bases, and the junction held 11 bases outside the gene matches.

V is TRBV28 and J is TRBJ2-5, with 8 bases fitting TRBD1. CDR1 is MDHEN, CDR2 SYDVKM, per germline. This CDR3 contains 16 residues. With 4 bases clipped from V and 4 bases from J, the junction kept 11 bases outside the gene matches. The CDR3 reads CASSYPKTGEGETQYF. The DNA for the CDR3 is TGTGCCAGCAGTTACCCGAAGACAGGGGAAGGAGAGACCCAGTACTTC.

The genes are TRBV7-3 and TRBJ1-1, with TRBD1 matching 8 bases. Losses at the gene ends were 4 bases for V and 10 bases for J; bases not matched to a gene: 8. Germline CDR1 SGHTA, CDR2 FQGTGA. This CDR3 contains 13 residues. The CDR3 nucleotides read TGTGCCAGCAGCTCCGGACAGGGTGATTCAGCTTTCTTT. Translated, it gives CASSSGQGDSAFF.

CDR3 nucleotides: TGTGCCAGCAGTCCTCGGGGGTCGCGGGCCGCCTACGAGCAGTACTTC. Its protein is CASSPRGSRAAYEQYF. V is TRBV28 and J is TRBJ2-7; D perhaps matches TRBD2 (6 bases). In germline, CDR1 is MDHEN, CDR2 SYDVKM. Trimming took off 5 bases at V and 2 bases at J, with 19 bases between the two ends. The CDR3 length is 16 residues. Full variable domain (missing parts from reference TRBV28 and TRBJ2-7): DVKVTQSSRYLVKRTGEKVFLECVQDMDHENMFWYRQDPGLGLRLIYFSYDVKMKEKGDIPEGYSVSREKKERFSLILESASTNQTSMYLCASSPRGSRAAYEQYFGPGTRLTVT.

The rearrangement links TRBV7-2 to TRBJ1-4; 7 bases fit TRBD1. Unmatched junction bases numbered 8, after V lost 2 bases and J lost 5 bases. CDR1 is SGHTA, CDR2 FQGNSA, per germline. This CDR3 has 16 amino acids. The CDR3 DNA follows: TGTGCCAGCAGCTTAATAACAGGGGCTCCCAATGAAAAACTGTTTTTT. This codes for CASSLITGAPNEKLFF.